One and the same sample provided the 10 T cell receptor beta chains below, sequenced in a study of response to subunit inactivated influenza vaccine. Using its own MiXCR run on the RT-PCR reads, TCRdb lists one record per CDR3 protein. The repertoire holds 150,000 or so distinct CDR3 sequences, with roughly 10% as singletons. Sequenced material: CD8+ T cells sorted from PBMCs, taken less than 30 months after vaccination. The receptors derive from a man aged 45 to 75 who received an inactivated influenza vaccine.

This clonotype was seen more than once but under ten times. The chain has TRBV11-2 and TRBJ2-3; 9 bases match TRBD2. The CDR3 runs 14 residues. Germline CDR1 and CDR2: SGHAT and FQNNGV. Trimming at V came to 2 bases and at J to 6 bases, leaving 3 bases not matched to a gene. The CDR3 DNA follows: TGTGCCAGCAGCTTACTTGCGGGGGGGGATACGCAGTATTTT. Its translation is CASSLLAGGDTQYF.

This clonotype was counted between two and nine times. The chain uses TRBV20-1 and TRBJ2-1; possibly TRBD2 for D (5 bases). The CDR3 runs to 12 residues. CDR1 is DFQATT and CDR2 is SNEGSKA in the germline V gene (reference sequence). Between the trimmed V and J ends, which lost 3 bases and 5 bases, there was a span of 8 bases. CDR3 sequence: CSASRLNNEQFF. The CDR3 DNA follows: TGCAGTGCTAGCCGACTAAACAATGAGCAGTTCTTC.

There are a few counts of this clonotype. The chain couples TRBV12-3 or TRBV12-4 to TRBJ2-5; D possibly corresponds to TRBD1 (5 bases). There are 14 residues in the CDR3. Trimming shortened V by 5 bases and J by 5 bases, and 15 bases separated the two germline ends. CDR3 nucleotides: TGTGCCAGCAGTCCCCCCCAGGGCTGGGAGACCCAGTACTTC. It yields the protein CASSPPQGWETQYF.

V is TRBV7-9 and J is TRBJ2-5, with D possibly matching TRBD2 (6 bases). Germline V gene sequence: CDR1 SEHNR, CDR2 FQNEAQ (reference sequence). The CDR3 is 17 residues long. The V gene lost 5 bases and the J gene lost 4 bases, with 23 bases spanning the gap. This CDR3 reads CASSPSTGLAYGETQYF. CDR3 sequence (DNA): TGTGCCAGCAGCCCATCCACGGGGCTAGCGTACGGAGAGACCCAGTACTTC. The variable domain in full, completed from reference TRBV7-9 and TRBJ2-5, reads DTGVSQNPRHKITKRGQNVTFRCDPISEHNRLYWYRQTLGQGPEFLTYFQNEAQLEKSRLLSDRFSAERPKGSFSTLEIQRTEQGDSAMYLCASSPSTGLAYGETQYFGPGTRLLVL.

The chain couples TRBV20-1 to TRBJ2-1; D might be TRBD2 (6 bases). This CDR3 contains 13 residues. Trimming pared 5 bases from V and 7 bases from J, leaving 15 bases between. Germline CDR1 and CDR2: DFQATT and SNEGSKA (reference sequence). CDR3 bases: TGCAGTGCTCGGGGGACGACCTGGAATGAGCAGTTCTTC. Encoded protein: CSARGTTWNEQFF.

To note about this clonotype: A much larger clone lies one base from this, so it may be a read error. V and J are TRBV6-1 and TRBJ2-2; D not resolved. CDR1 is MNHNS, CDR2 SASEGT, per germline. The length of the CDR3 is 13 residues. CDR3 coding DNA: TGTGCCATCAGTGAAATTAATGCCGGGGAGCTGTTTTTT. Its protein is CAISEINAGELFF.

Many counts were recorded for this clonotype. The V gene is TRBV10-2, the J gene TRBJ1-5, with D perhaps TRBD1 (6 bases). Trimming removed 4 bases from V and 1 base from J, with 8 bases in between. Germline V gene data show CDR1 as WSHSY and CDR2 as SAAADI. The CDR3 spans 14 residues. Written as DNA, the CDR3 is TGCGCCAGCAGTGCACAGGGAAGCAATCAGCCCCAGCATTTT. Translated: CASSAQGSNQPQHF.

V and J are TRBV19 and TRBJ1-1, with a weak D call TRBD1 (5 bases). Per germline, CDR1 LNHDA and CDR2 SQIVND (reference sequence). Trimming stripped 3 bases from V and 1 base from J, with 6 bases between. The CDR3 contains 13 residues. CDR3 bases: TGTGCCAGTAGTATGGACACGAACACTGAAGCTTTCTTT. Residues: CASSMDTNTEAFF.

In this sample, this clonotype turned up a few times. The CDR3 loop is CSADRNYEQYF. For the CDR3, the DNA is TGCAGTGCGGACAGGAACTACGAGCAGTACTTC. The chain carries TRBV20-1 and TRBJ2-7; 7 bases are shared with TRBD1. V lost 6 bases to trimming and J lost 3 bases; unmatched junction nucleotides: 2. Germline-derived CDR1 and CDR2 are DFQATT and SNEGSKA (reference sequence). This CDR3 is 11 amino acids long.

In this sample, this clonotype turned up a few times. One end of the junction fails to match germline, which may point to a read error. J is TRBJ2-3 and V is TRBV7-9, with a possible D match to TRBD1 (6 bases). This CDR3 region has 13 residues. CDR1 SEHNR and CDR2 FQNEAQ come from the germline V gene (reference sequence). In nucleotides, the CDR3 is TGTGCCAGCAGCTTGGGGACATTAGATTCGCAGTATTTT. Residues: CASSLGTLDSQYF. Full variable domain (remainder filled in from reference TRBV7-9 and TRBJ2-3): DTGVSQNPRHKITKRGQNVTFRCDPISEHNRLYWYRQTLGQGPEFLTYFQNEAQLEKSRLLSDRFSAERPKGSFSTLEIQRTEQGDSAMYLCASSLGTLDSQYFGPGTRLTVL.